This is a list of T cell receptor beta chains from one sample in a study of blood T cell repertoires in COVID-19. Clones were sequenced by immunoSEQ multiplex PCR, and TCRdb holds only the in-frame ones, with some missing. The data show 250,000 to 350,000 clones, with about 82% seen just once and under 2% held by the top ten. Material: peripheral blood. Source of these receptors: a woman aged 50 to 60 with acute or convalescent COVID-19. Each CDR3 is given with its conserved first and last residue. The order of the fields is V gene, J gene, clone size, D gene, CDR3 DNA, CDR3 protein. D genes are given only for firm matches. Where a row states a size, it is once, few, many or the class of an expanded clone; other rows omit it.

v_gene: TRBV5-1
j_gene: TRBJ1-2
abundance: NA
d_gene: TRBD1
CDR3nt: TGCGCCAGCTCGGGACAGGGGGCTTATGGCTACACCTTC
CDR3aa: CASSGQGAYGYTF

v_gene: TRBV7-9
j_gene: TRBJ2-3
abundance: NA
d_gene: TRBD1
CDR3nt: TGTGCCAGCAGCTCTGAAACAGGGGCTAAGCAGTATTTT
CDR3aa: CASSSETGAKQYF

v_gene: TRBV10-3
j_gene: TRBJ1-2
abundance: NA
d_gene: TRBD1
CDR3nt: TGTGCCATCAGTGACAACAGGGGCGACTATGGCTACACCTTC
CDR3aa: CAISDNRGDYGYTF

v_gene: TRBV7-9
j_gene: TRBJ2-2
abundance: NA
d_gene: TRBD2
CDR3nt: TGTGCCAGCAGCTTCCAACTAGCGGGCGGGGAGCTGTTTTTT
CDR3aa: CASSFQLAGGELFF

v_gene: TRBV2
j_gene: TRBJ2-7
abundance: once
d_gene: TRBD2
CDR3nt: TGTGCCAACCACCGGAGGCTAGCGGGAGCCTACGAGCAGTACTTC
CDR3aa: CANHRRLAGAYEQYF

v_gene: TRBV11-2
j_gene: TRBJ2-3
abundance: NA
d_gene: TRBD2
CDR3nt: TGTGCCAGCAGCTTAGGCCGCGGGAGGGGTACCGGCACAGATACGCAGTATTTT
CDR3aa: CASSLGRGRGTGTDTQYF

v_gene: TRBV15
j_gene: TRBJ1-6
abundance: NA
d_gene: NA
CDR3nt: TGTGCCACCAGCAGAGACCGAAGACTCAGTAATTCACCCCTCCACTTT
CDR3aa: CATSRDRRLSNSPLHF

v_gene: TRBV19
j_gene: TRBJ2-7
abundance: NA
d_gene: TRBD1
CDR3nt: TGTGCCAGTAGTATAGGAACAGGGGGCGGATACGAGCAGTACTTC
CDR3aa: CASSIGTGGGYEQYF

v_gene: TRBV9
j_gene: TRBJ2-7
abundance: once
d_gene: NA
CDR3nt: TGTGCCAGCAGCGCCGACAGCACCTACGAGCAGTACTTC
CDR3aa: CASSADSTYEQYF

v_gene: TRBV7-8
j_gene: TRBJ1-6
abundance: NA
d_gene: TRBD1
CDR3nt: TGTGCCAGCACCCTAGGGGGACAGGTTTGGAATTCACCCCTCCACTTT
CDR3aa: CASTLGGQVWNSPLHF

v_gene: TRBV19
j_gene: TRBJ2-1
abundance: NA
d_gene: TRBD2
CDR3nt: TGTGCCAGTTCCGGGGGGATATTAGCGGGAAGCTCCTACAATGAGCAGTTCTTC
CDR3aa: CASSGGILAGSSYNEQFF

v_gene: TRBV11-3
j_gene: TRBJ1-1
abundance: NA
d_gene: NA
CDR3nt: TGTGCCAGCAGCTTCAGGGTCGACACTGAAGCTTTCTTT
CDR3aa: CASSFRVDTEAFF

v_gene: TRBV28
j_gene: TRBJ1-6
abundance: NA
d_gene: NA
CDR3nt: TGTGCTTCCAGTGGGGGCAGCTCCTATAATTCACCCCTCCACTTT
CDR3aa: CASSGGSSYNSPLHF

v_gene: TRBV19
j_gene: TRBJ2-3
abundance: once
d_gene: TRBD2
CDR3nt: TGTGCCAGTAGTATATCGTCCGGGAGCGGGGCAGATACGCAGTATTTT
CDR3aa: CASSISSGSGADTQYF

v_gene: TRBV4-3
j_gene: TRBJ1-2
abundance: NA
d_gene: NA
CDR3nt: TGCGCCAGCAGCCGAGCGCAGGGTGGTGGCTACACCTTC
CDR3aa: CASSRAQGGGYTF

v_gene: TRBV30
j_gene: TRBJ1-4
abundance: NA
d_gene: NA
CDR3nt: TGTGCCTGGAGTGGGGTCGGGGGTGAAAAACTGTTTTTT
CDR3aa: CAWSGVGGEKLFF

v_gene: TRBV3-1/TRBV3-2
j_gene: TRBJ1-5
abundance: NA
d_gene: NA
CDR3nt: TGTGCCAGCAGCCAAGTACCAGGCAATCAGCCCCAGCATTTT
CDR3aa: CASSQVPGNQPQHF

v_gene: TRBV27
j_gene: TRBJ1-2
abundance: NA
d_gene: NA
CDR3nt: TGTGCCAGCCGGGGGGGCAGGGCGTCTGGCTACACCTTC
CDR3aa: CASRGGRASGYTF

v_gene: TRBV27
j_gene: TRBJ2-7
abundance: NA
d_gene: NA
CDR3nt: TGTGCCAGCGGTAGCGCCACGAGAGGCTACGAGCAGTACTTC
CDR3aa: CASGSATRGYEQYF

v_gene: TRBV27
j_gene: TRBJ1-1
abundance: NA
d_gene: TRBD1
CDR3nt: TGTGCCAGCACCCTGACAGGGGCGAACACTGAAGCTTTCTTT
CDR3aa: CASTLTGANTEAFF

v_gene: TRBV11-2
j_gene: TRBJ1-1
abundance: once
d_gene: NA
CDR3nt: TGTGCCAGCAGCTTAGTCGTTTTCACTGAAGCTTTCTTT
CDR3aa: CASSLVVFTEAFF

v_gene: TRBV28
j_gene: TRBJ1-1
abundance: NA
d_gene: NA
CDR3nt: TGTGCCAGCAGTTTTTTCGGGGTCGGCACTGAAGCTTTCTTT
CDR3aa: CASSFFGVGTEAFF

v_gene: TRBV3-1/TRBV3-2
j_gene: TRBJ2-7
abundance: NA
d_gene: TRBD2
CDR3nt: TGTGCCAGCAGCCCCGGACTAGCCCACGAGCAGTACTTC
CDR3aa: CASSPGLAHEQYF

v_gene: TRBV7-2
j_gene: TRBJ1-1
abundance: NA
d_gene: TRBD1
CDR3nt: TGTGCCAGCAGCCAGGGGGGTTACACTGAAGCTTTCTTT
CDR3aa: CASSQGGYTEAFF

v_gene: TRBV5-1
j_gene: TRBJ2-7
abundance: NA
d_gene: TRBD1
CDR3nt: TGCGCCAGCAGCTTGTCCGGGACAGGGGAGTCCGAGCAGTACTTC
CDR3aa: CASSLSGTGESEQYF

v_gene: TRBV19
j_gene: TRBJ1-5
abundance: NA
d_gene: TRBD1
CDR3nt: TGTGCCACCAAAAAAGGACAGGGAATAAGGAATCAGCCCCAGCATTTT
CDR3aa: CATKKGQGIRNQPQHF

v_gene: TRBV5-1
j_gene: TRBJ1-2
abundance: NA
d_gene: NA
CDR3nt: TGCGCCAGCAGCTTGTCCCCCGGACAGATCTATGGCTACACCTTC
CDR3aa: CASSLSPGQIYGYTF

v_gene: TRBV4-1
j_gene: TRBJ1-4
abundance: few
d_gene: NA
CDR3nt: TGCGCCAGCAGCCGGGCGCAGGGGCAACTTAATGAAAAACTGTTTTTT
CDR3aa: CASSRAQGQLNEKLFF